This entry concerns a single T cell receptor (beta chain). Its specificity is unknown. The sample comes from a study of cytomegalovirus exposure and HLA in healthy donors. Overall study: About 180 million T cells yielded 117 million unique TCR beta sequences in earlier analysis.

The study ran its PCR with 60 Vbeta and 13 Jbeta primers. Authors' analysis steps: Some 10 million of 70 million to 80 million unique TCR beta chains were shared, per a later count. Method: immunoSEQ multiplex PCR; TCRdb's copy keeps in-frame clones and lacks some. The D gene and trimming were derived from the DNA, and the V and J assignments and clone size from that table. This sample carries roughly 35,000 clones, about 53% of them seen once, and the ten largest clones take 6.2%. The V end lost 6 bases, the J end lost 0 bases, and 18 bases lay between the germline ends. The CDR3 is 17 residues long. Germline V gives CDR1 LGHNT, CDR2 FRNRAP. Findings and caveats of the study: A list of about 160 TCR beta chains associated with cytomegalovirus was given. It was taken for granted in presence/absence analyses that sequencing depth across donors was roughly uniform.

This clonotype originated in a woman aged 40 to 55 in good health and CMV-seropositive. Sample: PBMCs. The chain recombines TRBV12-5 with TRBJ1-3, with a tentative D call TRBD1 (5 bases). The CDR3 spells CASGEAGFLSSGNTIYF. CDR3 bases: TGTGCTAGTGGCGAGGCAGGGTTCCTCAGCTCTGGAAACACCATATATTTT.